This T cell receptor (beta chain) is from a study of T cell responses to AZD1222 COVID-19 vaccine. Method: immunoSEQ multiplex PCR; TCRdb's copy keeps in-frame clones and lacks some. The repertoire holds 60,000 to 80,000 clones, 60% to 85% seen once, with about 50% in the top ten. This CDR3 spans 17 amino acids. Germline V gene lookup returns CDR1 SEHNR and CDR2 FQNEAQ (reference sequence). V gave up 5 bases and J gave up 2 bases, with 21 bases separating them. The gene calls are TRBV7-9 and TRBJ1-2; TRBD1 is a possible D gene (5 bases). The TCR was taken from an adult who received the AZD1222 COVID-19 vaccine. The sequencing used peripheral blood, collected 28 days after the second AZD1222 dose. The CDR3 nucleotides are TGTGCCAGCAGCAAACAACCCCGGACCGGGGGGAACTATGGCTACACCTTC. It is translated as CASSKQPRTGGNYGYTF.